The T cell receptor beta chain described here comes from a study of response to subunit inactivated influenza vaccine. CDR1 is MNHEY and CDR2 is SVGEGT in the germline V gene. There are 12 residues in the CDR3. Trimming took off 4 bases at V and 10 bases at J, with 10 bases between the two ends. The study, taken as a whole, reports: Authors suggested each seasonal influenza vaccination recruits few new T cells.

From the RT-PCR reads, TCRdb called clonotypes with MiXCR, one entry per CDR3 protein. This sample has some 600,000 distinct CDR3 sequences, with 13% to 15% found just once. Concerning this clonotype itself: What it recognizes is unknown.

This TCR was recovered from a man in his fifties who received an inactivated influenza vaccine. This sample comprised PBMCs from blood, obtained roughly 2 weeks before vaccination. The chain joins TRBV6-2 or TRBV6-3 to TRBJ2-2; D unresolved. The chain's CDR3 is CASSLAPVELFF. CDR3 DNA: TGTGCCAGCAGTTTAGCCCCCGTGGAGCTGTTTTTT.